These T cell receptor beta chains were read from a single sample in a study of radiotherapy plus CTLA-4 blockade in lung cancer. Assay: immunoSEQ multiplex PCR; the TCRdb copy retains only in-frame clones and omits some. This sample has some 73,000 clones, with 78% found just once. Sequenced material: peripheral blood, taken from a patient treated with radiotherapy plus ipilimumab. These receptors originate from a human donor with non-small cell lung cancer whose response to radiotherapy plus ipilimumab could not be evaluated. Some clones in this sample may be carry-over from other donors' samples. Each CDR3 is given with its conserved first and last residue. D genes are given only for firm matches. For some rows the clone size is stated as once, few or many, or as a class when expanded; others skip it.

CDR3 DNA | CDR3 protein | J gene | V gene | clone size | D gene
TGTGCCAGCAGCTGGGGGGACAGGTACAATGAGCAGTTCTTC | CASSWGDRYNEQFF | TRBJ2-1 | TRBV11-2 | . | TRBD1
TGCGCCAGCAGCCAAGATACTCCTAGCGGGGGGGCCTCCTTTTACAATGAGCAGTTCTTC | CASSQDTPSGGASFYNEQFF | TRBJ2-1 | TRBV4-3 | . | TRBD2
TGTGCCAGCAGCCAAGGCGGACAGGGTCTGGATGAGCAGTTCTTC | CASSQGGQGLDEQFF | TRBJ2-1 | TRBV11-2 | . | TRBD1
TGCGCCAGCAGCTTGGGACAGGGGGGTATCGGAGGCTACACCTTC | CASSLGQGGIGGYTF | TRBJ1-2 | TRBV5-1 | . | TRBD1
TGTGCCATTGCTGGGAGCTCCTACGAGCAGTACTTC | CAIAGSSYEQYF | TRBJ2-7 | TRBV6-1 | . | .
TGCGCCAGCCGAGCGGGGGACTCCTACGAGCAGTACTTC | CASRAGDSYEQYF | TRBJ2-7 | TRBV5-1 | . | TRBD2
TGTGCCAGTCGGGACAGATCCACCGGGGAGCTGTTTTTT | CASRDRSTGELFF | TRBJ2-2 | TRBV19 | . | TRBD1
TGTGCCAGCAGCCCGGGGGTGGGACGATCCTATGGCTACACCTTC | CASSPGVGRSYGYTF | TRBJ1-2 | TRBV27 | . | .
TGTGCCAGCAGTGAATGGGGGGTGAGGGCAAGGGAGCAGTACTTC | CASSEWGVRAREQYF | TRBJ2-7 | TRBV2 | once | .
TGTGCCAGCAGCAACGACAGGGGGCTAATAAACACCATATATTTT | CASSNDRGLINTIYF | TRBJ1-3 | TRBV7-2 | . | TRBD1